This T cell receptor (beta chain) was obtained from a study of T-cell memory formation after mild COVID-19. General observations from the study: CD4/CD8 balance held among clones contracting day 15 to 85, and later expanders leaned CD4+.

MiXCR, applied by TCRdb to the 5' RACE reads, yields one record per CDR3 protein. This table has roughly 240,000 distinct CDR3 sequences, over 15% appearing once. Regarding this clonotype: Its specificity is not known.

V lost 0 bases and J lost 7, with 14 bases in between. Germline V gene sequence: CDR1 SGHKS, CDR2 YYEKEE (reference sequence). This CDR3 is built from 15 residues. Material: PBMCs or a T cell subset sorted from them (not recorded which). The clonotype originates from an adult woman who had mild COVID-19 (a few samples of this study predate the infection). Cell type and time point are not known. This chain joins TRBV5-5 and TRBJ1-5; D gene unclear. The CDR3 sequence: CASSLDPALKQPQHF. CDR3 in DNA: TGTGCCAGCAGCTTGGATCCTGCCCTCAAGCAGCCCCAGCATTTT.